Given below is one T cell receptor (beta chain) in context. Its matching antigen is unknown. The sample originates from a study of Tregs in tolerant kidney transplant recipients. The overall study: Recipients received nonmyeloablative bone marrow transplants from related graft donors, with transient mixed chimerism.

Study-level results: Biological reproducibility was not directly addressed in this study. Validation in larger populations is needed because few patients were studied. Activated donor B cell expansion appeared to reveal the most relevant donor-specific TCRbeta repertoire.

The table came from immunoSEQ multiplex PCR; TCRdb's copy has only in-frame clones and leaves some out. The table lists around 70,000 clones, roughly 92% of them singletons. This TCR was recovered from a human donor who received a combined kidney and bone marrow transplant. The starting material was CD8+ T cells from blood, obtained before the transplant.

Here the CDR3 reads CASSLGTGPKEQYF. CDR3 coding DNA: TGTGCCAGCAGCTTGGGGACAGGACCTAAGGAGCAGTACTTC. The chain carries TRBV5-6 and TRBJ2-7; 7 nucleotides align to TRBD1. This CDR3 has 14 residues. Germline assignment: CDR1 SGHDT and CDR2 YYEEEE. The junction had 7 bases not matched to a gene; V was cut back by 0 bases and J by 7 bases.